Listed below are T cell receptor beta chains from one sample, sequenced in a study of cytomegalovirus exposure and HLA in healthy donors. The assay was immunoSEQ multiplex PCR, and TCRdb's table has in-frame clones only and misses some. The sample shows 170,000 or so clones, roughly 73% of them seen only once. Sequenced material: PBMCs. The receptors stem from a woman aged 25 to 45 in good health and CMV-seronegative. The CDR3 runs from the conserved cysteine through the conserved F or W. A D gene is named only where the DNA matches it firmly. Clone size is shown for a subset of rows, as once, few, many or a class of expanded clone.

cdr3_length: 15
clone_size: .
v_call: TRBV29-1
d_call: .
j_call: TRBJ2-3
cdr3_nt: TGCAGCGTTGTATTTAGGGACACGGTAGACGATACGCAGTATTTT
cdr3_aa: CSVVFRDTVDDTQYF

cdr3_length: 12
clone_size: .
v_call: TRBV7-2
d_call: .
j_call: TRBJ2-1
cdr3_nt: TGTGCCAGCAGCTTAGAGAGGAATGAGCAGTTCTTC
cdr3_aa: CASSLERNEQFF

cdr3_length: 15
clone_size: .
v_call: TRBV28
d_call: .
j_call: TRBJ2-1
cdr3_nt: TGTGCCAGCGGTTCTCCAATAAACTTGCACAATGAGCAGTTCTTC
cdr3_aa: CASGSPINLHNEQFF

cdr3_length: 15
clone_size: .
v_call: TRBV7-8
d_call: TRBD1
j_call: TRBJ1-2
cdr3_nt: TGTGCCAGCAGCTTCGACAGGGGAGGTCGAAAAGGCTACACCTTC
cdr3_aa: CASSFDRGGRKGYTF

cdr3_length: 16
clone_size: .
v_call: TRBV4-1
d_call: .
j_call: TRBJ2-4
cdr3_nt: TGCGCCAGCAGCCCAACGGGGACTCTAGCCAAAAACATTCAGTACTTC
cdr3_aa: CASSPTGTLAKNIQYF

cdr3_length: 14
clone_size: .
v_call: TRBV6-5
d_call: TRBD1
j_call: TRBJ1-2
cdr3_nt: TGTGCCAGCAGTACATCCGGGACAGGGAACGGCTACACCTTC
cdr3_aa: CASSTSGTGNGYTF

cdr3_length: 17
clone_size: .
v_call: TRBV28
d_call: .
j_call: TRBJ2-1
cdr3_nt: TGTGCCAGCAGTTTATCCCCAGCGACGAGCTCCTACAATGAGCAGTTCTTC
cdr3_aa: CASSLSPATSSYNEQFF

cdr3_length: 12
clone_size: .
v_call: TRBV19
d_call: TRBD1
j_call: TRBJ1-2
cdr3_nt: TGTGCCAGTAGTCTCGGACAGGGTCGCTACACCTTC
cdr3_aa: CASSLGQGRYTF

cdr3_length: 16
clone_size: .
v_call: TRBV7-6
d_call: .
j_call: TRBJ2-1
cdr3_nt: TGTGCCAGCAGCCGCTTCCTGGAGCCCCCGGGGAGTGAGCAGTTCTTC
cdr3_aa: CASSRFLEPPGSEQFF

cdr3_length: 15
clone_size: few
v_call: TRBV7-2
d_call: TRBD1
j_call: TRBJ1-1
cdr3_nt: TGTGCCAGCAGCCTAAGCCCAGGGGGGAACACTGAAGCTTTCTTT
cdr3_aa: CASSLSPGGNTEAFF